This T cell receptor (beta chain) was sequenced in a study of CD8+ T cells in alopecia areata. Sequencing templates came from extracted RNA that was reverse transcribed into cDNA. The assay was immunoSEQ multiplex PCR, and TCRdb's table has in-frame clones only and misses some. The sample contains about 200,000 clones, about 60% of which appear only once. V was pared by 6 bases and J by 0 bases, with 8 bases between. CDR1 and CDR2 from the germline V gene are SQVTM and ANQGSEA. The CDR3 sequence is 12 residues long. Treatment described: oral pan-JAK inhibitor, 5-10 mg twice daily. The sequence was obtained from a human donor with alopecia areata. The specimen was CD4+ T cells sorted from blood, collected at week 4, from a patient treated with tofacitinib. The V gene is TRBV29-1, the J gene TRBJ2-5; D gene unclear. The CDR3 loop reads CSVLINQETQYF. The CDR3 nucleotides read TGCAGCGTCTTGATTAACCAAGAGACCCAGTACTTC.